The 19 T cell receptor beta chains below all came from one sample that was sequenced in a study of CD8 T cells in ankylosing spondylitis. Each CDR3 protein gets one entry after TCRdb re-called the 5' RACE reads with MiXCR. In the table there are about 250,000 distinct CDR3 sequences, roughly a tenth of which are singletons. Sample: blood, either unsorted or a sorted T cell fraction (not recorded which). These TCRs come from a male donor with ankylosing spondylitis or in good health (not recorded which).

This clonotype was seen repeatedly, ten times or more. The CDR3 coding sequence is TGCGCCAGCAGCTTGGACACATTAAACTATGGCTACACCTTC. Its protein product is CASSLDTLNYGYTF. The chain has TRBV5-1 and TRBJ1-2; D unclear. V was cut by 0 bases and J by 2 bases, with 8 bases left in between. The germline gives CDR1 SGHRS, CDR2 YFSETQ. The CDR3 loop spans 14 amino acids.

This clonotype was detected many times. This chain links TRBV5-1 with TRBJ1-2; D remains unclear. Germline lookup yields CDR1 SGHRS and CDR2 YFSETQ. The CDR3 covers 14 residues. The V and J ends lost 3 bases and 7 bases respectively, with 16 bases between them. CDR3 nucleotide sequence: TGCGCCAGCAGCTGGGCCCTTGGCAATGGTGGCTACACCTTC. Protein product: CASSWALGNGGYTF.

This clonotype has ten or more counts. This chain connects TRBV5-1 to TRBJ1-1, with D possibly matching TRBD1 (5 bases). Germline CDR1 is SGHRS and CDR2 is YFSETQ. The CDR3 covers 15 residues. Between the trimmed V and J ends, which lost 4 bases and 3 bases, there was a span of 16 bases. CDR3 sequence (DNA): TGCGCCAGCAGCCCGGGAGGGGCGGGGGACACTGAAGCTTTCTTT. Translating it yields CASSPGGAGDTEAFF.

This clonotype occurred many times. The chain combines TRBV6-1 with TRBJ2-2, with D tentatively TRBD1 (6 bases). Trimming took off 4 bases at V and 7 bases at J, with 16 bases between the two ends. The CDR3 is 15 amino acids. Per the germline V gene, CDR1 is MNHNS and CDR2 is SASEGT. CDR3 region: CASSASWTANGELFF. The CDR3 DNA sequence: TGTGCCAGCAGTGCCTCCTGGACAGCTAACGGGGAGCTGTTTTTT.

This clonotype was observed at least ten times. This chain uses TRBV6-1 with TRBJ1-1; D call uncertain. The CDR3 loop spans 15 amino acids. CDR1 and CDR2 (germline): MNHNS, SASEGT. Trimming removed 4 bases at V and 1 base at J, with 13 bases between. CDR3 nucleotides: TGTGCCAGCAGTGTCCTGACCTGGGGGAACACTGAAGCTTTCTTT. It encodes CASSVLTWGNTEAFF.

This clonotype was recorded a few times. CDR3 DNA sequence: TGTGCCAGCCCCAGAAAGACCCAGTACTTC. Its translation: CASPRKTQYF. The V call is TRBV6-1, the J call TRBJ2-5; D unresolved. Germline CDR1 MNHNS, CDR2 SASEGT. There are 10 residues in the CDR3. Trimming removed 8 bases from V and 6 bases from J, with 7 bases in between.

This clonotype was counted ten times or more. The chain carries TRBV6-1 and TRBJ2-4, with D perhaps matching TRBD1 or TRBD2 (5 bases each). This CDR3 is 18 amino acids long. Germline assignment: CDR1 MNHNS and CDR2 SASEGT. Trimming removed 4 bases at V and 0 bases at J, with 19 bases between. CDR3 sequence reads: CASSVSGTSEGAKNIQYF. The DNA of the CDR3 is TGTGCCAGCAGTGTATCCGGGACCTCCGAGGGAGCCAAAAACATTCAGTACTTC.

This clonotype was seen ten or more times. This chain connects TRBV21-1 to TRBJ2-7. TRBV21-1 is termed a pseudogene. CDR3 size: 9 residues. DNA for the CDR3: TGTGCCAGCGAAGACGAGCAGTACTTC. Its protein product is CASEDEQYF.

This clonotype has a count of ten or more. The chain carries TRBV5-5 and TRBJ2-3; D is ambiguous. The germline gives CDR1 SGHKS, CDR2 YYEKEE (reference sequence). Trimming shortened V by 0 bases and J by 0 bases, and 8 bases separated the two germline ends. This CDR3 region has 15 residues. In DNA, the CDR3 is TGTGCCAGCAGCTTGGGCCACAGAAGCACAGATACGCAGTATTTT. Translating it yields CASSLGHRSTDTQYF.

This clonotype came up many times. The V gene is TRBV6-5, the J gene TRBJ2-1; 8 bases fit TRBD2. The trim removed 5 bases at V and 3 bases at J, leaving 6 bases unmatched. CDR1 and CDR2 from the germline V gene are MNHEY and SVGAGI. This CDR3 comprises 15 residues. The CDR3 reads CASSTSGNIYNEQFF. The CDR3 bases are TGTGCCAGCAGTACTAGCGGCAACATCTACAATGAGCAGTTCTTC.

This clonotype was counted at least ten times. The CDR3 nucleotides read TGTGCCAGCACCTACGGGCTGAGCGAAACCTACGAGCAGTACTTC. It codes for CASTYGLSETYEQYF. This rearrangement joins TRBV12-3 or TRBV12-4 to TRBJ2-7; D is unclear. The ends were cut back, 7 bases at V and 2 bases at J, with 18 bases in the middle. CDR3 length equals 15 residues.

This clonotype appeared many times. The rearrangement uses TRBV5-1 and TRBJ2-1, with D uncertain. V lost 0 bases to trimming and J lost 0 bases, with 7 bases between them. There are 15 residues in the CDR3. Germline V gene sequence: CDR1 SGHRS, CDR2 YFSETQ. The CDR3 nucleotides are TGCGCCAGCAGCTTGGAGCTCATCTCCTACAATGAGCAGTTCTTC. Protein sequence: CASSLELISYNEQFF.

For this clonotype: This could be a read error, since a much larger clone is one nucleotide away. V usage is TRBV7-9 and J usage is TRBJ1-1; the D is unclear. Trimming removed 2 bases at V and 3 bases at J, with 10 bases between. Germline V gene lookup returns CDR1 SEHNR and CDR2 FQNEAQ (reference sequence). The CDR3 consists of 14 residues. CDR3 coding DNA: TGTGCCAGCAGCTTACGGAGATCGGACACTGAAGCTTTCTTT. Its translation: CASSLRRSDTEAFF.

The genes are TRBV7-2 and TRBJ1-4, with D maybe TRBD1 (6 bases). This CDR3 contains 14 residues. V lost 3 bases to trimming and J lost 5 bases, with 10 bases between them. Germline V gene lookup returns CDR1 SGHTA and CDR2 FQGNSA. CDR3 region: CASSFRGPNEKLFF. The CDR3 DNA is TGTGCCAGCAGCTTCAGGGGACCCAATGAAAAACTGTTTTTT.

This chain joins TRBV5-2 and TRBJ2-4; TRBD2, as called in the table, went unchecked against the DNA. TRBV5-2 is a pseudogene. This CDR3 contains 16 residues. The CDR3 DNA follows: TGTGCCAGGAGCCCCGGGACGGCGCTAGCCAAAAACATTCAGTACTTC. Encoded protein: CARSPGTALAKNIQYF.

V usage is TRBV5-1 and J usage is TRBJ2-2; D might be TRBD2 (6 bases). Germline CDR1 and CDR2: SGHRS and YFSETQ. The CDR3 runs to 13 residues. The V gene lost 3 bases and the J gene lost 8 bases, with 11 bases spanning the gap. CDR3 sequence: CASSSGGGGELFF. CDR3 in DNA: TGCGCCAGCAGCTCCGGGGGTGGTGGGGAGCTGTTTTTT.

This clonotype occurred many times. The chain couples TRBV20-1 to TRBJ2-5; D is tentatively TRBD1 or TRBD2 (5 bases each). With 6 bases removed from V and 5 bases from J, the gap between germline ends came to 22 bases. The germline V gene encodes CDR1 DFQATT and CDR2 SNEGSKA (reference sequence). The CDR3 is made up of 15 amino acids. The CDR3 loop is CSAIYRGLNTETQYF. Here the CDR3 DNA reads TGCAGTGCGATTTACCGGGGCCTGAACACGGAGACCCAGTACTTC.

This clonotype has at least ten counts. The rearrangement links TRBV3-1 to TRBJ2-2; maybe TRBD1 (6 bases). V shed 1 base and J shed 6 bases, with 15 bases lying between them. The CDR3 loop spans 16 amino acids. Looked up from germline, CDR1 is LGHDT and CDR2 is YNNKEL (reference sequence). This CDR3 is CASSQGGTQGAGELFF. DNA of the CDR3: TGTGCCAGCAGCCAAGGGGGGACACAGGGCGCCGGGGAGCTGTTTTTT.

Regarding this clonotype: At one of its ends the junction is not consistent with the germline gene, which may arise from a read error. The chain employs TRBV12-3 or TRBV12-4 and TRBJ2-2; D remains ambiguous. This CDR3 is 12 amino acids long. CDR3 DNA sequence: TGTGCCAACAGTTTCGGGACCGGGGAGCTGTTTTTT. It encodes CANSFGTGELFF.